This TCR beta chain stems from a study of blood T cells in healthy people across ages. A second PCR, run for roughly 7 to 11 cycles, used a sample-barcoded 5' primer plus a J-beta primer mix. TCRdb used MiXCR to reprocess the 5' RACE reads, holding one entry per CDR3 protein. Among some 1 million distinct CDR3 sequences listed, 45% were seen once. Study-wide points: Unsorted PBMCs ruled out conclusive naive versus antigen-experienced comparison. TCR beta diversity tracked closely with naive T cell percentage.

All donors came from Russia, were Caucasian and healthy, and spanned ages roughly 6 to 95. For this clonotype: What it recognizes is unknown.

This CDR3 is 16 amino acids long. The V gene end was trimmed by 1 base and the J gene end by 7 bases; junction bases not matched to a gene: 8. Germline lookup yields CDR1 SGHTA and CDR2 FQGNSA. The clonotype originates from a woman aged 60-70 years in good health. Sequenced: blood. The chain is built from TRBV7-2 and TRBJ2-5; 11 nucleotides match TRBD2. The CDR3 DNA reads TGTGCCAGCAGCTTAGGTCTGTTAGCGGGAGGGCGGACCCAGTACTTC. It encodes CASSLGLLAGGRTQYF. The full variable domain, with the rest looked up from reference TRBV7-2 and TRBJ2-5, is GAGVSQSPSNKVTEKGKDVELRCDPISGHTALYWYRQSLGQGLEFLIYFQGNSAPDKSGLPSDRFSAERTGGSVSTLTIQRTQQEDSAVYLCASSLGLLAGGRTQYFGPGTRLLVL.